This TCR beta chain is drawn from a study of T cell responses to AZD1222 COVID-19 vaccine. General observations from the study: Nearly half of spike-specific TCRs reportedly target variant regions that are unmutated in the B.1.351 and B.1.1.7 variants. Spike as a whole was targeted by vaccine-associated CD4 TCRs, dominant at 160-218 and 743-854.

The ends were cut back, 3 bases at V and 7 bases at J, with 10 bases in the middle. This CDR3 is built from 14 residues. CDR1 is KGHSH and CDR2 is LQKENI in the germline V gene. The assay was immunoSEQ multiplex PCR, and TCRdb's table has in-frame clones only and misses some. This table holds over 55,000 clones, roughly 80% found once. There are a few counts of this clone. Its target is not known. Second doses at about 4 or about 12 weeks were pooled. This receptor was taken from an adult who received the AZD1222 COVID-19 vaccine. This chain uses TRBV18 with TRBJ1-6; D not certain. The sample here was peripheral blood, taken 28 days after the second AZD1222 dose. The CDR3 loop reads CASSPEVVNSPLHF. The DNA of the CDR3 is TGTGCCAGCTCACCTGAAGTAGTGAATTCACCCCTCCACTTT.